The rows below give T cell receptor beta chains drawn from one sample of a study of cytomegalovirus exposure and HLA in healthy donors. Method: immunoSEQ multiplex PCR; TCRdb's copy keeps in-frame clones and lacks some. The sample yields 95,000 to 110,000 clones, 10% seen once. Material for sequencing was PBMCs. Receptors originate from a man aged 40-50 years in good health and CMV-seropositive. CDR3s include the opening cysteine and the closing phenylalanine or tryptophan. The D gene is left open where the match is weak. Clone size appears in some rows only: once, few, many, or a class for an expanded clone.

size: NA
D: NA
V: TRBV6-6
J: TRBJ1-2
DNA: TGTGCCAGCAGTTATGGACAGAGCTATGGCTACACCTTC
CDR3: CASSYGQSYGYTF

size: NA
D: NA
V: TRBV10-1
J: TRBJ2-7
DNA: TGCGCCAGCAGATCCGGAGGGGGCGGTTCCTACGAGCAGTACTTC
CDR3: CASRSGGGGSYEQYF

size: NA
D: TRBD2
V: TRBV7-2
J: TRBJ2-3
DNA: TGTGCCAGCAGCTTGGAACTAGCGGGAGCGAGGAGCACAGATACGCAGTATTTT
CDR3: CASSLELAGARSTDTQYF

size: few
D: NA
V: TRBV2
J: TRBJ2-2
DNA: TGTGCCAGCAGTGGGACAGTCGCGAACACCGGGGAGCTGTTTTTT
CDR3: CASSGTVANTGELFF

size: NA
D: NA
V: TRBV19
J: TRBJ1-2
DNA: TGTGCCAGCCAAGGAGGGTCTCTCCTCTATGGCTACACCTTC
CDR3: CASQGGSLLYGYTF

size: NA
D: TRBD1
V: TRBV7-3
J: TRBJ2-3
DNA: TGTGCCAGCAGCAAGGACAGGGCTGGCACAGATACGCAGTATTTT
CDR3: CASSKDRAGTDTQYF

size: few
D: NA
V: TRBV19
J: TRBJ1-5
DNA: TGTGCCAGTAGTTCCCAGGGTAGCAATCAGCCCCAGCATTTT
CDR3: CASSSQGSNQPQHF

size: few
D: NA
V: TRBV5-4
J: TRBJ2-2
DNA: TGTGCCAGCAGCCCCGGGGGGACAACCTTGGGCGGGGAGCTGTTTTTT
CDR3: CASSPGGTTLGGELFF

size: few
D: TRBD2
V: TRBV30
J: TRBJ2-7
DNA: TGTGCCTGGACTCCGCGGGAGACCTCCTACGAGCAGTACTTC
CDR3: CAWTPRETSYEQYF

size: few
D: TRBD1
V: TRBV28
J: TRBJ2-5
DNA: TGTGCCAGCAGTTTAGGATTCGGCGGACAGGACGAGAGGGAGACCCAGTACTTC
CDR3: CASSLGFGGQDERETQYF

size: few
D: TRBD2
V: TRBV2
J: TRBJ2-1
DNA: TGTGCCAGCAGTCTGGGGGAGGGCAGTGAGCAGTTCTTC
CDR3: CASSLGEGSEQFF

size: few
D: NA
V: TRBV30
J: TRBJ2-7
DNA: TGTGCCTGGAGTGTACCCCGGGACTCTTCCTACGAGCAGTACTTC
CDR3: CAWSVPRDSSYEQYF

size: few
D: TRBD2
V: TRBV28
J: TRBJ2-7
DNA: TGTGCCAGCAGACACGCCCTCTGGGAGGGCCGCTACGAGCAGTACTTC
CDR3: CASRHALWEGRYEQYF

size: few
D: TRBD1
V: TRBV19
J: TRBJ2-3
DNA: TGTGCCAGTAGTAGTACAGGGGACACAGATACGCAGTATTTT
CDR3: CASSSTGDTDTQYF

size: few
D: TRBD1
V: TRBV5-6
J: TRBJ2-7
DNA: TGTGCCAGCAGCGGGGGGCCGGGACAGGGTTTCTACGAGCAGTACTTC
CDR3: CASSGGPGQGFYEQYF

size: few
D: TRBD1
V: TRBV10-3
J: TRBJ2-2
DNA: TGTGCCATCAGTGATAGACAGGGTACCGGGGAGCTGTTTTTT
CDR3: CAISDRQGTGELFF

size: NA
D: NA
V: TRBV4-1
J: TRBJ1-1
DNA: TGCGCCAGCAGCCCTCCAGGCCCAGTTACGAACACTGAAGCTTTCTTT
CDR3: CASSPPGPVTNTEAFF

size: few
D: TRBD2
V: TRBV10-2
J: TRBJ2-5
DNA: TGCGCCAGCAGTCCTAGCGGGAGCGGAGAGACCCAGTACTTC
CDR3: CASSPSGSGETQYF